The next 5 T cell receptor beta chains were all read from a single sample in a study of T-cell memory formation after mild COVID-19. TCRdb itself ran the 5' RACE reads through MiXCR, one entry per CDR3 protein. The sample records roughly 410,000 distinct CDR3 sequences, around 24% being singletons. The sample consisted of PBMCs or a T cell subset sorted from them (not recorded which). Receptor source: an adult woman who had mild COVID-19 (a few samples of this study predate the infection). Cell type and time point are not known.

This clonotype appeared a few times. The chain recombines TRBV6-5 with TRBJ1-1; D may be TRBD1 (5 bases). Trimming shortened V by 8 bases and J by 1 base, and 14 bases separated the two germline ends. Germline values: CDR1 MNHEY, CDR2 SVGAGI. The CDR3 runs to 14 residues. The CDR3 region has the DNA TGTGCCAGCCAAGGGGCCGGGGGGAACACTGAAGCTTTCTTT. Translation gives CASQGAGGNTEAFF.

This clonotype was recorded a few times. The chain links TRBV7-9 to TRBJ1-5; TRBD1 agrees at 9 bases. Germline lookup yields CDR1 SEHNR and CDR2 FQNEAQ (reference sequence). Trimming at V came to 5 bases and at J to 7 bases, leaving 9 bases not matched to a gene. This CDR3 region has 15 residues. CDR3 nucleotide sequence: TGTGCCAGCAGCACGGAACAGGGGGCAGGGCAGCCCCAGCATTTT. Translated: CASSTEQGAGQPQHF.

This clonotype was observed a handful of times. The rearrangement uses TRBV18 and TRBJ1-1; tentative D call: TRBD1 (6 bases). The CDR3 runs to 18 residues. V shed 4 bases and J shed 2 bases, with 23 bases lying between them. Germline V gene data show CDR1 as KGHSH and CDR2 as LQKENI. This CDR3 is CASSLGQKPTWGNTEAFF. As DNA, the CDR3 is TGTGCCAGCTCACTCGGACAGAAACCAACCTGGGGTAACACTGAAGCTTTCTTT.

In this sample, this clonotype turned up a few times. This chain links TRBV5-1 with TRBJ1-2; no reliable D call. Germline CDR1 and CDR2: SGHRS and YFSETQ. This CDR3 contains 13 residues. V was shortened by 0 bases and J by 6 bases, with 9 bases between the two germline ends. The CDR3 DNA reads as TGCGCCAGCAGCTTGGCCTCGGGAGATGGCTACACCTTC. As protein: CASSLASGDGYTF.

This sequence joins TRBV6-2 or TRBV6-3 and TRBJ2-2; 9 nucleotides align to TRBD1. Germline CDR1 and CDR2: MNHEY and SVGEGT. V lost 6 bases, J lost 4 bases, and 6 bases stayed unmatched. The CDR3 runs 15 residues. The CDR3: CASRRGTGRTGELFF. The CDR3 DNA is TGTGCCAGCAGGAGAGGGACAGGGCGCACCGGGGAGCTGTTTTTT.